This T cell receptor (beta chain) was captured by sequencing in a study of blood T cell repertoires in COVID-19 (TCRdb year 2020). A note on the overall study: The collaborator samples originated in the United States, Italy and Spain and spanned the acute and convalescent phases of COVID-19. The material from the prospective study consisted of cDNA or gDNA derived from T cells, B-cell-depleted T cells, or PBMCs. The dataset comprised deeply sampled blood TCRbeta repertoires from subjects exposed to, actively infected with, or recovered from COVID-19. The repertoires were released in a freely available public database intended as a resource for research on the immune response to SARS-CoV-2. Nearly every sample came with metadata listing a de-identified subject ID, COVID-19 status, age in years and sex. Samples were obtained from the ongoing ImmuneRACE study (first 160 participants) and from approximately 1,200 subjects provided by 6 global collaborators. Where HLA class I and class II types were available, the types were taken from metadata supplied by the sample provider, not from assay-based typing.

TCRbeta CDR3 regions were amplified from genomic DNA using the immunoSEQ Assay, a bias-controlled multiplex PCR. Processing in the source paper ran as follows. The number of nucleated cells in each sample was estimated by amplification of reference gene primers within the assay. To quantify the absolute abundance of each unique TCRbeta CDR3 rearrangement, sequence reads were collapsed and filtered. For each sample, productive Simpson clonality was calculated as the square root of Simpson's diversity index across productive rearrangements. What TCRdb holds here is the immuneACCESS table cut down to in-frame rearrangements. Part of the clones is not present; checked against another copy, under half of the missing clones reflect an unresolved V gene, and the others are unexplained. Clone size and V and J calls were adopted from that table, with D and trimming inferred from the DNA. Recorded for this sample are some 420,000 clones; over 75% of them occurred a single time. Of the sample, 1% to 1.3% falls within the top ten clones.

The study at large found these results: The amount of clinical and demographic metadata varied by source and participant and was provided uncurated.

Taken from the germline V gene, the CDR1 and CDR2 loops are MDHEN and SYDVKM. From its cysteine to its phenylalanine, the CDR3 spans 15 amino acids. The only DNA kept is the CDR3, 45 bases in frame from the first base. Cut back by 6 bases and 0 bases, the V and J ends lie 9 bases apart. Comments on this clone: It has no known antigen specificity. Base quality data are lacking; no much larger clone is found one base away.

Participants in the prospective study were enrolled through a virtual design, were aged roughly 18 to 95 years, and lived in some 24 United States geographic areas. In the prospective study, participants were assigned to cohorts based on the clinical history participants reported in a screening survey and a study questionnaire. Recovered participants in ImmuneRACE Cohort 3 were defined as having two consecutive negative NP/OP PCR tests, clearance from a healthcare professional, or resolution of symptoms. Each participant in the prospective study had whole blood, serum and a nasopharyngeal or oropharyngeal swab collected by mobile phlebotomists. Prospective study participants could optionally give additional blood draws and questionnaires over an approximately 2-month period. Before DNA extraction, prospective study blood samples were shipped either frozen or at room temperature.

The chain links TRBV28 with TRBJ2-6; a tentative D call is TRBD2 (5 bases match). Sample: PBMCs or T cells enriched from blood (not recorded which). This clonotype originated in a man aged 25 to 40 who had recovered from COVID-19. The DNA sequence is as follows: TGTGCCAGCAGGAGAGAGGGCTCTGGGGCCAACGTCCTGACTTTC. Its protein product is CASRREGSGANVLTF.